This T cell receptor (beta chain) emerged from a study of T cell responses to AZD1222 COVID-19 vaccine. Findings and caveats of the study: Once two AZD1222 doses were given, Spike-specific TCR breadth and depth went up. Spike-wide coverage was observed for vaccine-associated CD4 TCRs, with dominant responses at 160-218 and 743-854.

The germline CDR1 and CDR2 sequences are SGHTA and FQGNSA. The V and J ends lost 5 bases and 0 bases respectively, with 13 bases between them. The CDR3 has 16 amino acids. Profiled with immunoSEQ multiplex PCR; TCRdb holds only in-frame clones, not every one. Among about 130,000 clones, 70% to 90% were seen once, and the ten largest hold around 9.5%. About this clone: Its antigen is not known.

The chain combines TRBV7-2 with TRBJ1-4; weak D call: TRBD1 (5 bases). The source of this sequence is an adult who received the AZD1222 COVID-19 vaccine. The sequenced sample was peripheral blood, obtained 28 days after the second AZD1222 dose. CDR3 nucleotides: TGTGCCAGCAGCCCAAGGGGAGTTACAACTAATGAAAAACTGTTTTTT. Its protein is CASSPRGVTTNEKLFF.